The 15 T cell receptor beta chains in this list originate from one sample, sequenced in a study of T cells in Graves' hyperthyroidism and ophthalmopathy. Researchers took RNA transcripts and amplified the TCR beta CDR3 regions from them. The HTBI primer set served for first-round RT-PCR of the TCR CDR3. TCRdb ran MiXCR on the multiplex PCR reads and lists one entry per CDR3 protein. The sample holds more than 300,000 distinct CDR3 sequences, roughly 17% seen once. The specimen was blood. The receptors originated from a woman aged 25-40 years with Graves' hyperthyroidism that later progressed to Graves' ophthalmopathy.

This clonotype was found many times. This chain joins TRBV6-1 and TRBJ1-1; maybe TRBD1 (5 bases). Germline assignment: CDR1 MNHNS and CDR2 SASEGT. V shed 7 bases and J shed 4 bases, with 13 bases lying between them. The CDR3 extends over 13 amino acids. Here the CDR3 reads CASTHGGSTEAFF. The CDR3 bases are TGTGCCAGCACTCACGGGGGGAGCACTGAAGCTTTCTTT.

The CDR3 sequence is CAISGVAYEQYF. CDR3 DNA sequence: TGTGCCATCAGTGGAGTGGCATACGAGCAGTACTTC. The chain couples TRBV10-3 to TRBJ2-7; D not certain. Germline loops: CDR1 ENHRY, CDR2 SYGVKD. The germline V and J ends were trimmed by 4 bases and 4 bases, with 8 bases remaining between them. The CDR3 contains 12 residues.

V and J are TRBV10-3 and TRBJ2-2, with D unresolved. The CDR3 totals 12 residues. V gave up 6 bases and J gave up 6 bases, with 8 bases separating them. The germline V gene encodes CDR1 ENHRY and CDR2 SYGVKD. CDR3 region: CAIRDPAGELFF. The CDR3 DNA sequence: TGTGCCATCAGGGATCCGGCCGGGGAGCTGTTTTTT.

The rearrangement links TRBV7-9 to TRBJ2-3; TRBD2 agrees at 9 bases. Germline CDR1 SEHNR, CDR2 FQNEAQ (reference sequence). The V segment lost 5 bases and the J segment 0 bases; nucleotides outside the gene matches: 18. CDR3 length: 20 amino acids. The CDR3 coding sequence is TGTGCCAGCAGCCCCCTGGGAGCGCGGGAGGGCCAGGGAAGCACAGATACGCAGTATTTT. Residues: CASSPLGAREGQGSTDTQYF.

This clonotype was recorded at least ten times. The chain carries TRBV28 and TRBJ2-7; D possibly corresponds to TRBD2 (5 bases). V dropped 10 bases and J dropped 4 bases, with 20 bases sitting between them. CDR3 length: 14 amino acids. Germline V gene sequence: CDR1 MDHEN, CDR2 SYDVKM. In nucleotides, the CDR3 is TGTGCCATCAGCAGGTCTAGCCGTCATTACGAGCAGTACTTC. Translated, it gives CAISRSSRHYEQYF.

At least ten counts were recorded for this clonotype. J is TRBJ2-1 and V is TRBV18; the match to TRBD2 covers 11 bases. Trimming at V came to 2 bases and at J to 1 base, leaving 4 bases not matched to a gene. The CDR3 sequence is 17 residues long. Germline CDR1 KGHSH, CDR2 LQKENI. The CDR3 reads CASSPKLAGVSYNEQFF. The CDR3 DNA is TGTGCCAGCTCACCAAAACTAGCGGGAGTGTCCTACAATGAGCAGTTCTTC.

This clonotype was recorded at least ten times. The CDR3 reads CASRSNYGYTF. CDR3 DNA sequence: TGTGCCAGCAGGAGCAACTATGGCTACACCTTC. V is TRBV2 and J is TRBJ1-2; D gene unclear. This CDR3 has 11 amino acids. Looked up from germline, CDR1 is SNHLY and CDR2 is FYNNEI. V was trimmed by 6 bases and J by 2 bases, leaving 4 bases between them.

The V gene is TRBV29-1, the J gene TRBJ2-3; D is uncertain. CDR1 is SQVTM, CDR2 ANQGSEA, per germline. V gave up 4 bases and J gave up 9 bases, with 17 bases separating them. There are 13 residues in the CDR3. For the CDR3, the DNA is TGCAGCGTTGCCACCTCCGGGTACGAAACGCAGTATTTT. It yields the protein CSVATSGYETQYF.

This clonotype was counted at least ten times. This chain connects TRBV28 to TRBJ2-7; D may be TRBD2 (5 bases). The CDR3 spans 15 residues. CDR1 and CDR2 (germline): MDHEN, SYDVKM. Trimming cost V 3 bases and J 6 bases, with 18 bases left between them. The CDR3 sequence is CASSFASGSVGEQYF. The DNA for the CDR3 is TGTGCCAGCAGTTTCGCCTCCGGTAGCGTCGGCGAGCAGTACTTC.

This clonotype has a count of ten or more. This chain links TRBV12-3 or TRBV12-4 with TRBJ2-7, with D tentatively TRBD2 (6 bases). This CDR3 contains 15 residues. V was cut by 3 bases and J by 0 bases, with 12 bases left in between. The CDR3 reads CASSFRRGDSYEQYF. DNA of the CDR3: TGTGCCAGCAGTTTCCGGCGGGGTGACTCCTACGAGCAGTACTTC.

At least ten counts were recorded for this clonotype. This rearrangement joins TRBV10-3 to TRBJ1-2, with 7 bases matching TRBD1. J gave up 0 bases and V 6 bases, and 4 bases lay outside the gene matches. The germline V gene encodes CDR1 ENHRY and CDR2 SYGVKD. The CDR3 totals 14 residues. Here the CDR3 reads CAISRQGANYGYTF. CDR3 nucleotide sequence: TGTGCCATCAGCCGACAGGGTGCTAACTATGGCTACACCTTC.

In its sample, this clonotype was seen many times. J is TRBJ2-5 and V is TRBV2; D not certain. Trimming pared 2 bases from V and 4 bases from J, leaving 2 bases between. Looked up from germline, CDR1 is SNHLY and CDR2 is FYNNEI. The CDR3 contains 11 residues. This CDR3 reads CASSELETQYF. As DNA, the CDR3 is TGTGCCAGCAGTGAATTAGAGACCCAGTACTTC.

This clonotype showed up many times. The rearrangement uses TRBV28 and TRBJ2-7; no reliable D call. The germline V gene has CDR1 MDHEN and CDR2 SYDVKM. The CDR3 has 12 amino acids. V was clipped by 6 bases and J by 7 bases, with 13 bases between them. The CDR3 DNA reads as TGTGCCAGCAGACCTCCGACTGGAGAGCAGTACTTC. Its translation is CASRPPTGEQYF.

This clonotype was recorded a few times. This sequence joins TRBV28 and TRBJ2-7, with TRBD1 matching over 9 bases. The CDR3 loop spans 16 amino acids. V gave up 3 bases and J gave up 6 bases; unmatched junction bases: 12. Germline CDR1 is MDHEN and CDR2 is SYDVKM. For the CDR3, the DNA is TGTGCCAGCAGTTTGCGTTTACAGGGGGCCACTATCGAGCAGTACTTC. It translates to CASSLRLQGATIEQYF.

A few counts support this clonotype. This chain uses TRBV7-9 with TRBJ2-5, with 7 bases matching TRBD1. V lost 6 bases and J lost 5; bases outside the gene matches: 9. Germline V gene data show CDR1 as SEHNR and CDR2 as FQNEAQ (reference sequence). This CDR3 has 14 amino acids. CDR3 coding DNA: TGTGCCAGCAGACAGGGGATGCGTGAGGAGACCCAGTACTTC. It yields the protein CASRQGMREETQYF.